This TCR beta chain was documented in a study of regulatory T cells in long-lasting Graves disease. Germline V lookup: CDR1 MDHEN, CDR2 SYDVKM. The CDR3 sequence is 18 residues long. Sequencing libraries for TCR beta were prepared with iRepertoire HTBI primers and Arm-PCR of CDR3 regions. Using its own MiXCR run on the multiplex PCR reads, TCRdb lists one record per CDR3 protein. The sample has about 430,000 distinct CDR3 sequences; 14% to 15% are singletons. As for time point: newly diagnosed GD, antithyroid drugs for less than 3 months. RNA isolated from PBMCs was used to make the TCR library. A remark on this clonotype: It may be a read error: a sequence one base away is much more abundant.

A further study also used this sample, focusing on T cells in Graves' hyperthyroidism and ophthalmopathy. This second study notes: Uncontrolled infection, other autoimmune disease, pregnancy or lactation excluded patients.

The starting material was peripheral blood mononuclear cells (PBMCs), obtained at new diagnosis, from a patient treated with antithyroid drugs. V usage is TRBV28 and J usage is TRBJ2-5; TRBD2 aligns across 12 bases. The receptor was isolated from a woman aged 40 to 49 with Graves disease. CDR3 DNA sequence: TGTGCCGGCAGTTTAAGGGTGGGACTAGCGGGTCAGCAAGAGACCCAGTACTTC. Its translation: CAGSLRVGLAGQQETQYF.